These 10 T cell receptor beta chains were sequenced from one sample in a study of identical twins. Each CDR3 protein is one row after TCRdb ran MiXCR on the 5' RACE reads. There are hundreds of thousands of distinct CDR3 sequences in the sample; roughly 12% occur only once, and around 1.5% lies in the top ten. The sample also formed part of further work on yellow fever vaccine responses in identical twins.

The material sequenced was PBMCs. These receptors came from a woman in her late teens or twenties in good health.

This clonotype came up a few times. The chain couples TRBV18 to TRBJ1-1; D not certain. Looked up from germline, CDR1 is KGHSH and CDR2 is LQKENI. V was pared by 0 bases and J by 2 bases, with 7 bases between. This CDR3 comprises 14 residues. As DNA, the CDR3 is TGTGCCAGCTCACCACCGAACGTTAACACTGAAGCTTTCTTT. Translating it yields CASSPPNVNTEAFF.

This clonotype was detected only a few times. The gene calls are TRBV6-5 and TRBJ2-2, with D uncertain. This CDR3 is 17 amino acids long. Trimming took off 3 bases at V and 0 bases at J, with 14 bases between the two ends. Germline loops: CDR1 MNHEY, CDR2 SVGAGI. CDR3 DNA: TGTGCCAGCAGTTATACCGTTCGCCCCGCGAACACCGGGGAGCTGTTTTTT. Amino acids: CASSYTVRPANTGELFF.

This clonotype was observed at least ten times. The rearrangement joins TRBV5-1 to TRBJ2-3, with D maybe TRBD2 (6 bases). Trimming removed 7 bases from V and 0 bases from J, with 15 bases in between. Germline V gene data show CDR1 as SGHRS and CDR2 as YFSETQ. CDR3 length: 15 residues. The CDR3 region has the DNA TGCGCCAGCCAATCCGGGGGACCCAGCACAGATACGCAGTATTTT. Amino acid sequence: CASQSGGPSTDTQYF. Variable domain in full (rest from reference TRBV5-1 and TRBJ2-3): KAGVTQTPRYLIKTRGQQVTLSCSPISGHRSVSWYQQTPGQGLQFLFEYFSETQRNKGNFPGRFSGRQFSNSRSEMNVSTLELGDSALYLCASQSGGPSTDTQYFGPGTRLTVL.

This clonotype was recorded many times. The chain joins TRBV5-1 to TRBJ2-1; D is possibly TRBD1 (6 bases). V shed 2 bases and J shed 5 bases, with 17 bases lying between them. The germline gives CDR1 SGHRS, CDR2 YFSETQ. The CDR3 runs 16 residues. The CDR3 DNA reads as TGCGCCAGCAGCTTAACGTGGGACAAAGGAAACAATGAGCAGTTCTTC. As protein: CASSLTWDKGNNEQFF.

This clonotype was seen repeatedly, ten times or more. The chain carries TRBV3-1 and TRBJ2-3; 10 bases fit TRBD1. This CDR3 spans 15 amino acids. Trimming removed 4 bases from V and 3 bases from J; junction bases left unmatched: 4. Germline V CDR1 and CDR2: LGHDT, YNNKEL (reference sequence). CDR3 residues: CASSRGQGPTDTQYF. The CDR3, as DNA: TGTGCCAGCAGCCGGGGACAGGGGCCGACAGATACGCAGTATTTT.

This clonotype was observed a few times. The genes are TRBV12-3 or TRBV12-4 and TRBJ2-5; no clear D gene. The CDR3 spans 14 residues. V gave up 5 bases and J gave up 0 bases, with 10 bases separating them. CDR3 in amino acids: CASSTHSYQETQYF. In DNA, the CDR3 is TGTGCCAGCAGTACGCACAGTTACCAAGAGACCCAGTACTTC.

This clonotype occurred many times. This chain links TRBV21-1 with TRBJ2-7; the D segment call TRBD1 is taken from the table without a DNA check. TRBV21-1 is described as a pseudogene. The CDR3 loop spans 14 amino acids. CDR3 DNA sequence: TGTGCCAGCAGCAAATGGGACATCACTTACGAGCAGTACTTC. It specifies CASSKWDITYEQYF.

The chain uses TRBV20-1 and TRBJ2-1; possibly TRBD1 or TRBD2 for D (5 bases each). The CDR3 has 12 amino acids. Germline values: CDR1 DFQATT, CDR2 SNEGSKA (reference sequence). The V gene lost 0 bases and the J gene lost 12 bases, with 12 bases spanning the gap. Written as DNA, the CDR3 is TGCAGTGCTAGAGATCGGGACCTGCGGCAGTTCTTC. Translation: CSARDRDLRQFF.

In this sample, this clonotype turned up a few times. The chain carries TRBV5-1 and TRBJ2-1, with TRBD1 matching over 7 bases. With V trimmed by 3 bases and J by 7 bases, 4 bases remained unmatched. Germline values: CDR1 SGHRS, CDR2 YFSETQ. There are 13 residues in the CDR3. The CDR3 DNA is TGCGCCAGCAGCTACCCACAGGGGAATGAGCAGTTCTTC. This gives the protein CASSYPQGNEQFF.

At least ten counts were recorded for this clonotype. The chain is built from TRBV6-5 and TRBJ1-6; 10 nucleotides agree with TRBD1. Germline CDR1 MNHEY, CDR2 SVGAGI. Trimming at V came to 2 bases and at J to 8 bases, leaving 6 bases not matched to a gene. This CDR3 is 16 amino acids long. The CDR3 bases are TGTGCCAGCAGTTACGCAAGGGGACAGGGGTATTCACCCCTCCACTTT. Its protein product is CASSYARGQGYSPLHF.